This passage covers 9 T cell receptor beta chains from one sample sequenced in a study of shared clonotypes between healthy human individuals. The repertoire was sequenced with immunoSEQ multiplex PCR; TCRdb's copy has only in-frame clones and lacks some. The sample yields about 2 million clones, about 95% seen once. Terminally differentiated effector memory CD45RA+ cells were left out of the naive CD8 fraction, which was CD45RO-negative and positively selected for CCR7. The source material was naive CD8+ T cells sorted from blood. These receptor sequences come from a man between 18 and 35 years old in good health.

Comment on this clone: A read error may produce the germline difference seen at one junction end. V is TRBV5-8 and J is TRBJ1-1; no clear D. Per the germline V gene, CDR1 is SGHTS and CDR2 is YDEGEE. The CDR3 has 10 residues. For the CDR3, the DNA is TGTGCCAGCATCACCATCGGACCAACCTTT. This codes for CASITIGPTF. The complete variable domain, with remaining parts taken from reference TRBV5-8 and TRBJ1-1, reads EAGVTQSPTHLIKTRGQQATLRCSPISGHTSVYWYQQALGLGLQFLLWYDEGEERNRGNFPPRFSGRQFPNYSSELNVNALELEDSALYLCASITIGPTFGQGTRLTVV.

The chain carries TRBV5-8 and TRBJ2-1, with D hard to call. The CDR3 is 11 amino acids. Germline V gene lookup returns CDR1 SGHTS and CDR2 YDEGEE. V lost 0 bases, J lost 10 bases, and 5 bases lay in between. The CDR3 DNA reads TGTGCCAGCAGCTTGGGAGGAGAGCAGTTCTTC. This gives the protein CASSLGGEQFF.

The V call is TRBV4-1, the J call TRBJ1-3; no clear D. The V and J ends lost 4 bases and 4 bases respectively, with 8 bases between them. Germline values: CDR1 MGHRA, CDR2 YSYEKL. This CDR3 has 13 residues. The CDR3 here is CASSLGQGNTIYF. CDR3 nucleotide sequence: TGCGCCAGCAGCCTCGGTCAGGGAAACACCATATATTTT.

The chain recombines TRBV28 with TRBJ1-3, with D unresolved. The germline CDR1 and CDR2 sequences are MDHEN and SYDVKM. V was pared by 4 bases and J by 0 bases, with 7 bases between. This CDR3 spans 14 amino acids. The CDR3 sequence: CASSYGSSGNTIYF. As DNA, the CDR3 is TGTGCCAGCAGTTACGGGAGCTCTGGAAACACCATATATTTT. The whole variable domain, remainder taken from reference TRBV28 and TRBJ1-3, is DVKVTQSSRYLVKRTGEKVFLECVQDMDHENMFWYRQDPGLGLRLIYFSYDVKMKEKGDIPEGYSVSREKKERFSLILESASTNQTSMYLCASSYGSSGNTIYFGEGSWLTVV.

Points on this clone: The sample contains more than one DNA sequence encoding this CDR3. The V call is TRBV6-5, the J call TRBJ1-1; 8 bases are a match to TRBD1. Germline CDR1 reads MNHEY; CDR2 reads SVGAGI. V gave up 2 bases and J gave up 4 bases; unmatched junction bases: 6. This CDR3 spans 15 amino acids. The CDR3 DNA follows: TGTGCCAGCAGTTACCTTGGACAGGGAGGCACTGAAGCTTTCTTT. This codes for CASSYLGQGGTEAFF.

Written as DNA, the CDR3 is TGCGCCAGCAGTGAGTGGACAGGGGAAGACACCGGGGAGCTGTTTTTT. Its translation: CASSEWTGEDTGELFF. V is TRBV10-1 and J is TRBJ2-2; 9 bases are shared with TRBD1. The ends lost 1 base at V and 3 bases at J; junction bases unmatched: 3. CDR3 size: 16 residues. Germline CDR1 reads WNHNN; CDR2 reads SYGVQD (reference sequence).

The V and J genes are TRBV28 and TRBJ2-7; D is unclear. V gave up 6 bases and J gave up 2 bases, with 11 bases separating them. Germline loops: CDR1 MDHEN, CDR2 SYDVKM. The CDR3 totals 13 residues. As DNA, the CDR3 is TGTGCCAGCAGCCACGGCGAGCCCTACGAGCAGTACTTC. Translating it yields CASSHGEPYEQYF.

V is TRBV6-6 and J is TRBJ1-4; TRBD1 might be the D (5 bases). The CDR3 totals 16 residues. Germline V gene lookup returns CDR1 MNHNY and CDR2 SVGAGI (reference sequence). Trimming pared 1 base from V and 8 bases from J, leaving 17 bases between. Here the CDR3 DNA reads TGTGCCAGCAGTTACTTCGGGGCCAGGGATGGGGAAAAACTGTTTTTT. Encoded protein: CASSYFGARDGEKLFF.

The rearrangement uses TRBV6-1 and TRBJ2-1; unclear D gene. Germline V CDR1 and CDR2: MNHNS, SASEGT. This CDR3 spans 13 amino acids. V lost 8 bases and J 4 bases, leaving 12 bases between the germline ends. DNA of the CDR3: TGTGCCAGCCCTGACACAGCTTACAATGAGCAGTTCTTC. Translation: CASPDTAYNEQFF.